The 27 T cell receptor beta chains below were found in one sample sequenced in a study of identical twins. TCRdb ran MiXCR on the 5' RACE reads and lists one entry per CDR3 protein. The profile covers more than 400,000 distinct CDR3 sequences, with approximately 16% appearing a single time and 0.35% to 0.45% taken by the ten largest. In addition, the sample was reused for a study of yellow fever vaccine responses in identical twins.

Sequencing was carried out using CD4+ T cells sorted from blood. The receptors shown here come from a woman aged 18-30 years in good health.

The CDR3 coding sequence is TGCAGCGTTGAATCCTTCCAAATGAGCGGGCAGTTCTTC. This sequence encodes CSVESFQMSGQFF. The chain links TRBV29-1 to TRBJ2-1; TRBD2 might be the D (5 bases). The length of the CDR3 is 13 residues. V lost 2 bases to trimming and J lost 12 bases, with 17 bases between them. Germline values: CDR1 SQVTM, CDR2 ANQGSEA.

This clonotype was observed a handful of times. The J gene is TRBJ2-7, the V gene TRBV12-3 or TRBV12-4; 8 nucleotides line up with TRBD2. The CDR3 is 16 residues long. The ends lost 3 bases at V and 7 bases at J; junction bases unmatched: 14. The CDR3 DNA sequence: TGTGCCAGCAGTTTTTATGCTAGCGGGTTCGGTCGTGAGCAGTACTTC. This translates into CASSFYASGFGREQYF.

This clonotype has a handful of counts. The chain is built from TRBV5-1 and TRBJ2-1, with 13 bases lining up with TRBD2. This CDR3 has 16 amino acids. J gave up 5 bases and V 7 bases, and 9 bases lay outside the gene matches. Looked up from germline, CDR1 is SGHRS and CDR2 is YFSETQ. The CDR3 DNA reads TGCGCCAGCCGAATACACGGGACTAGCGGGGACAATGAGCAGTTCTTC. As protein: CASRIHGTSGDNEQFF.

The chain couples TRBV11-3 to TRBJ2-1; TRBD2 matches 9 bases. Losses at the gene ends were 4 bases for V and 6 bases for J; bases not matched to a gene: 4. The germline CDR1 and CDR2 sequences are SGHNT and YENEEA. This CDR3 comprises 14 residues. As DNA, the CDR3 is TGTGCCAGCAGCTACAGACTAGCGGCCAATGAGCAGTTCTTC. Translating gives CASSYRLAANEQFF.

DNA of the CDR3: TGTGCCAGCAGCTATAAACTAGCGGGGGTATACAATGAGCAGTTCTTC. This encodes CASSYKLAGVYNEQFF. V usage is TRBV7-8 and J usage is TRBJ2-1; 11 bases align to TRBD2. The CDR3 has 16 amino acids. V shed 4 bases and J 4 bases; nucleotides not matched to a gene: 6. Germline V CDR1 and CDR2: SGHVS, FQNEAQ. The variable domain in full, with the rest retrieved from reference TRBV7-8 and TRBJ2-1, is GAGVSQSPRYKVAKRGQDVALRCDPISGHVSLFWYQQALGQGPEFLTYFQNEAQLDKSGLPSDRFFAERPEGSVSTLKIQRTQQEDSAVYLCASSYKLAGVYNEQFFGPGTRLTVL.

This clonotype has more than one count but fewer than ten. The chain recombines TRBV9 with TRBJ1-1; D is undetermined. The CDR3 is 15 amino acids. CDR1 is SGDLS, CDR2 YYNGEE, per germline. Trimming left V 0 bases short and J 1 base short, with 10 bases between. The CDR3 loop is CASSVGGGTNTEAFF. The CDR3 bases are TGTGCCAGCAGCGTAGGCGGCGGAACGAACACTGAAGCTTTCTTT.

This chain connects TRBV25-1 to TRBJ2-1, with TRBD1 matching 12 bases. The V segment lost 6 bases and the J segment 10 bases; nucleotides outside the gene matches: 10. Germline loops: CDR1 MGHDK, CDR2 SYGVNS. The CDR3 length is 15 residues. CDR3 DNA sequence: TGTGCCAGCAGGGTTTCGGGACAGGGGGCGAGGGAGCAGTTCTTC. Translating it yields CASRVSGQGAREQFF.

This clonotype was detected a few times. V gene TRBV5-5 combines with J gene TRBJ1-1, with D perhaps TRBD1 (5 bases). The CDR3 loop spans 15 amino acids. V was cut by 3 bases and J by 1 base, with 13 bases left in between. Germline CDR1 SGHKS, CDR2 YYEKEE (reference sequence). This CDR3 reads CASSYGHPQNTEAFF. The DNA of the CDR3 is TGTGCCAGCAGCTACGGACACCCACAGAACACTGAAGCTTTCTTT.

The table lists this clonotype with a few counts. V gene TRBV12-3 or TRBV12-4 combines with J gene TRBJ2-7, with 9 positions matching TRBD1. The length of the CDR3 is 15 residues. Unmatched junction bases numbered 10, after V lost 5 bases and J lost 5 bases. The CDR3 loop is CASSLKGGQGHEQYF. In DNA form, the CDR3 reads TGTGCCAGCAGTCTAAAAGGGGGACAGGGCCACGAGCAGTACTTC.

Only a few counts were recorded for this clonotype. The chain joins TRBV10-1 to TRBJ2-2, with D perhaps matching TRBD2 (7 bases). Trimming shortened V by 6 bases and J by 4 bases, and 15 bases separated the two germline ends. Germline assignment: CDR1 WNHNN and CDR2 SYGVQD (reference sequence). The CDR3 totals 15 residues. The CDR3 DNA sequence: TGCGCCAGCAGCCCGGGGGGCTGGGTCACCGGGGAGCTGTTTTTT. Translated: CASSPGGWVTGELFF.

This clonotype was counted at least ten times. The chain has TRBV29-1 and TRBJ2-3, with TRBD2 matching over 7 bases. V dropped 4 bases and J dropped 6; count of bases not matched to a gene: 7. The length of the CDR3 is 13 residues. Germline loops: CDR1 SQVTM, CDR2 ANQGSEA. CDR3 residues: CSVGAGVRDTQYF. CDR3 DNA: TGCAGCGTTGGCGCGGGAGTACGCGATACGCAGTATTTT.

The genes are TRBV5-1 and TRBJ2-5; the D gene could be TRBD1 or TRBD2 (6 bases each). CDR3 length: 17 amino acids. The germline gives CDR1 SGHRS, CDR2 YFSETQ. Between the trimmed V and J ends, which lost 2 bases and 2 bases, there was a span of 19 bases. CDR3 in DNA: TGCGCCAGCAGCTTCCTCCCGCCCTCGGGGGCACAAGAGACCCAGTACTTC. It codes for CASSFLPPSGAQETQYF.

At least ten counts were recorded for this clonotype. This chain uses TRBV12-3 or TRBV12-4 with TRBJ2-2; a weak D match, TRBD2 (7 bases). This CDR3 region has 16 residues. V was cut by 3 bases and J by 6 bases, with 17 bases left in between. The DNA for the CDR3 is TGTGCCAGCAGTTTTCCGCAGGGGCGGGGGTCCGGGGAGCTGTTTTTT. It is translated as CASSFPQGRGSGELFF.

This chain links TRBV3-1 with TRBJ2-3, with D perhaps assigned TRBD1 or TRBD2 (6 bases each). V lost 3 bases to trimming and J lost 5 bases, with 18 bases between them. The CDR3 is 16 residues long. Germline lookup yields CDR1 LGHDT and CDR2 YNNKEL (reference sequence). The CDR3: CASSQVGGGPVDTQYF. The CDR3, as DNA: TGTGCCAGCAGCCAGGTCGGAGGGGGGCCGGTAGATACGCAGTATTTT.

This clonotype was seen a handful of times. V and J are TRBV6-1 and TRBJ2-2; no clear D gene. CDR1 is MNHNS and CDR2 is SASEGT in the germline V gene. CDR3 size: 15 residues. The ends were cut back, 1 base at V and 0 bases at J, with 6 bases in the middle. The CDR3 region has the DNA TGTGCCAGCAGTGAAGATGCAGCGAACACCGGGGAGCTGTTTTTT. Protein product: CASSEDAANTGELFF.

This clonotype has a single count. The junction departs from germline at one end; a sequencing error may be responsible. The chain combines TRBV6-1 with TRBJ2-5; possibly TRBD1 for D (6 bases). The germline gives CDR1 MNHNS, CDR2 SASEGT. This CDR3 has 14 residues. The CDR3 region has the DNA TGTGCCAGTCGACAGAGGGGGACCCAAGAGAACCAGTACTTC. Protein sequence: CASRQRGTQENQYF.

This chain joins TRBV29-1 and TRBJ2-2; D may be TRBD1 (5 bases). CDR3 length: 12 residues. Germline V gene sequence: CDR1 SQVTM, CDR2 ANQGSEA. V dropped 3 bases and J dropped 8 bases, with 10 bases sitting between them. In nucleotides, the CDR3 is TGCAGCGTTGAGCCTGGGGCGGGGGAGCTGTTTTTT. Its protein product is CSVEPGAGELFF.

The genes are TRBV12-3 or TRBV12-4 and TRBJ2-5, with D possibly matching TRBD1 (5 bases). V was clipped by 0 bases and J by 1 base, with 9 bases between them. This CDR3 spans 15 amino acids. CDR3 coding DNA: TGTGCCAGCAGTTTAGCGCAGACAGCCCAAGAGACCCAGTACTTC. Translation: CASSLAQTAQETQYF.

This clonotype turned up a few times. This chain joins TRBV12-3 or TRBV12-4 and TRBJ1-1; 7 nucleotides align to TRBD1. CDR3 length equals 14 residues. The junction had 8 bases not matched to a gene; V was cut back by 5 bases and J by 5 bases. The CDR3 DNA follows: TGTGCCAGCAGTCCGACAGGGTCTTGGACTGAAGCTTTCTTT. It specifies CASSPTGSWTEAFF.

This clonotype was counted a few times. V is TRBV28 and J is TRBJ2-2; D tentatively fits TRBD1 or TRBD2 (5 bases each). The CDR3 contains 16 residues. CDR1 is MDHEN and CDR2 is SYDVKM in the germline V gene. Trimming cost V 2 bases and J 6 bases, with 16 bases left between them. This chain's CDR3 is CASSLHGAPSSGELFF. In DNA, the CDR3 is TGTGCCAGCAGTTTACACGGGGCCCCGTCGTCCGGGGAGCTGTTTTTT.

The chain employs TRBV12-3 or TRBV12-4 and TRBJ1-6; no clear D gene. The CDR3 extends over 16 amino acids. Trimming stripped 5 bases from V and 6 bases from J, with 17 bases between. This chain's CDR3 is CASSLRSLGSNSPLHF. The CDR3 nucleotides are TGTGCCAGCAGTCTCAGGTCTTTGGGGTCTAATTCACCCCTCCACTTT.

This clonotype was observed many times. The chain employs TRBV29-1 and TRBJ2-7, with D possibly TRBD1 on 7 matching bases. The CDR3 extends over 15 amino acids. Germline CDR1 is SQVTM and CDR2 is ANQGSEA. With 4 bases removed from V and 4 bases from J, the gap between germline ends came to 20 bases. The CDR3 loop reads CSVGGDSSLPYEQYF. The CDR3 DNA is TGCAGCGTTGGGGGGGACAGCAGTTTACCTTACGAGCAGTACTTC.

The rearrangement links TRBV20-1 to TRBJ2-1; 9 bases fit TRBD2. There are 15 residues in the CDR3. Germline V gene lookup returns CDR1 DFQATT and CDR2 SNEGSKA (reference sequence). The V segment lost 5 bases and the J segment 5 bases; nucleotides outside the gene matches: 10. In DNA, the CDR3 is TGCAGTGCTGACGGGACAGCTAGCGGGGACAATGAGCAGTTCTTC. Residues: CSADGTASGDNEQFF.

The chain employs TRBV7-2 and TRBJ2-5, with 9 bases aligning to TRBD1. Germline V gives CDR1 SGHTA, CDR2 FQGNSA. V was clipped by 1 base and J by 3 bases; unmatched bases: 6. This CDR3 has 16 amino acids. CDR3 protein: CASSLEAGTGKETQYF. The CDR3 nucleotides read TGTGCCAGCAGCTTAGAGGCCGGGACAGGGAAAGAGACCCAGTACTTC.

V is TRBV29-1 and J is TRBJ2-5, with a tentative D call TRBD1 (6 bases). The CDR3 length is 12 residues. Germline lookup yields CDR1 SQVTM and CDR2 ANQGSEA. Deletions cut 2 bases from V and 5 bases from J, with 9 bases between. The CDR3 loop reads CSVETGWETQYF. CDR3 sequence (DNA): TGCAGCGTTGAAACAGGGTGGGAGACCCAGTACTTC.

This clonotype has more than one count but fewer than ten. This sequence joins TRBV10-3 and TRBJ1-1; a weak D match, TRBD1 (5 bases). Between the trimmed V and J ends, which lost 10 bases and 0 bases, there was a span of 12 bases. The CDR3 is made up of 13 amino acids. Germline CDR1 and CDR2: ENHRY and SYGVKD. This CDR3 reads CATGRGVNTEAFF. The CDR3 DNA is TGTGCCACCGGGCGGGGGGTGAACACTGAAGCTTTCTTT.

V is TRBV5-1 and J is TRBJ2-5; 8 bases agree with TRBD1. The CDR3 length is 16 residues. The J segment lost 5 bases and the V segment lost 0 bases, leaving 9 bases of the junction unmatched. Germline values: CDR1 SGHRS, CDR2 YFSETQ. CDR3 bases: TGCGCCAGCAGCTTGGCTGGACAGGGTTCCGGTGAGACCCAGTACTTC. It specifies CASSLAGQGSGETQYF.